This T cell receptor beta chain was recovered during a study of cytomegalovirus exposure and HLA in healthy donors. Broader study findings: Sequencing had likely introduced a cluster of highly shared sequence variants as an artifact.

In this sample, this clone turned up once. Its cognate antigen is unknown. Unmatched junction bases numbered 3, after V lost 8 bases and J lost 0 bases. Germline lookup yields CDR1 SGHTA and CDR2 FQGTGA. This CDR3 spans 14 amino acids. The PCR employed 60 Vbeta primers together with 13 Jbeta primers. Here immunoSEQ multiplex PCR was the method, and the copy in TCRdb shows in-frame clones only, minus some. The data hold around 160,000 clones, with roughly 71% observed a single time. Material: PBMCs. The chain joins TRBV7-3 to TRBJ2-2, with 7 bases lining up with TRBD1. The clonotype originates from a male donor in good health and CMV-seropositive. The chain's CDR3 is CASSGQPNTGELFF. Written as DNA, the CDR3 is TGTGCCAGCTCGGGACAGCCGAACACCGGGGAGCTGTTTTTT. The complete variable domain, with remaining parts taken from reference TRBV7-3 and TRBJ2-2, reads GAGVSQTPSNKVTEKGKYVELRCDPISGHTALYWYRQSLGQGPEFLIYFQGTGAADDSGLPNDRFFAVRPEGSVSTLKIQRTERGDSAVYLCASSGQPNTGELFFGEGSRLTVL.